This T cell receptor beta chain stems from a study of blood T cell repertoires in COVID-19 (dated by TCRdb to between 2020 and 2021). A note on the overall study: Samples from collaborators originated in the United States, Italy and Spain and spanned both the acute and convalescent phases of COVID-19. The prospective study material was composed of cDNA or gDNA derived from T cells, B-cell-depleted T cells, or PBMCs. The dataset comprised deeply sampled blood TCRbeta repertoires from subjects exposed to, actively infected with, or recovered from COVID-19. A freely available public database, intended as a resource for researchers studying the immune response to SARS-CoV-2, is where the repertoires were released. The samples were drawn from two sources: the first 160 participants of the ongoing ImmuneRACE study, and 1,200 or so subjects contributed by 6 global collaborators. The sample metadata nearly always contained a de-identified subject ID, COVID-19 status, age in years and sex. Where available, HLA class I and class II types were obtained from metadata supplied by the sample provider rather than from assay-based typing.

CDR1 MNHEY and CDR2 SVGEGT are derived from the germline V gene. The V and J ends are trimmed by 6 bases and 4 bases, leaving 12 bases between them. Its CDR3 holds 13 amino acids, cysteine through phenylalanine. Here the CDR3 DNA is all that survives: 39 bases in frame from base 1. TCRbeta CDR3 regions were amplified from genomic DNA by means of the immunoSEQ Assay, a bias-controlled multiplex PCR. The paper's processing steps were these. The number of nucleated cells in each sample was estimated by amplification of reference gene primers within the assay. To quantify the absolute abundance of each unique TCRbeta CDR3 rearrangement, sequence reads were collapsed and filtered. For each sample, productive Simpson clonality was calculated by taking the square root of Simpson's diversity index across productive rearrangements. As stored in TCRdb, this immuneACCESS dataset retains in-frame rearrangements with V and J assigned. A fraction of the clones does not appear; measured against another copy, unresolved V genes explain less than half of the discrepancy, and the remainder lacks a known reason. The V and J calls and clone size come from that table; D and trimming were worked out from the DNA. The sample table records 35,000 to 55,000 clones; roughly nine tenths of these occur just once. The ten largest clones represent 15% of the sample.

Regarding this clone: No cognate antigen has been identified for it. The sample holds no much larger clone one base away, and base qualities are not on file.

Whole blood was collected in K2EDTA tubes by collaborating institutions according to the institutions' own protocols. Collaborator samples were shipped for TCRbeta analysis as frozen whole blood, isolated PBMCs, or DNA extracted from either sample type. What the work shows at the level of the full study, not this receptor alone: How much clinical and demographic metadata was included differed by source and by participant, and the metadata was provided uncurated.

The clonotype originates from a man between 65 and 79 years old with active COVID-19. The sequencing input was peripheral blood. Recombination joined TRBV6-2 or TRBV6-3 with TRBJ1-1; the D gene is perhaps TRBD1, from 6 matching bases. The CDR3 loop reads CASSPPQGTEAFF. In nucleotides, the sequence is TGTGCCAGCAGCCCCCCACAGGGCACTGAAGCTTTCTTT.